This is a list of T cell receptor beta chains from one sample in a study of cytomegalovirus exposure and HLA in healthy donors. Only in-frame clones appear in the TCRdb table, and some are missing; sequencing was by immunoSEQ multiplex PCR. Of 300,000 to 400,000 clones in the sample, just over 85% were seen once. Sequencing was carried out using PBMCs. The receptors come from a woman aged 18-29 years in good health and CMV-seronegative. Each CDR3 is given with its conserved first and last residue. D genes are given only for firm matches. Clone size is stated in some rows and not others, as once, few, many or a class when expanded.

CDR3 length | clone size | D gene | J gene | V gene | CDR3 DNA | CDR3 protein
17 | NA | TRBD2 | TRBJ2-5 | TRBV6-1 | TGTGCCAGCAGTGAAGTCTTTGGGGGGGGATTACAAGAGACCCAGTACTTC | CASSEVFGGGLQETQYF
12 | once | NA | TRBJ1-5 | TRBV14 | TGTGCCAGCAGCCAGGGGGGACAGCCCCAGCATTTT | CASSQGGQPQHF
15 | NA | TRBD1 | TRBJ1-2 | TRBV2 | TGTGCCAGCAGTGAATTCTCCAGGGGGCAGTATGGCTACACCTTC | CASSEFSRGQYGYTF
16 | NA | TRBD2 | TRBJ2-3 | TRBV27 | TGTGCCAGCGCGCTAGGGACTAGAACAAGCACAGATACGCAGTATTTT | CASALGTRTSTDTQYF
16 | NA | NA | TRBJ2-3 | TRBV6-6 | TGTGCCAGCAGTTACGATCGGGGGATTAGCACAGATACGCAGTATTTT | CASSYDRGISTDTQYF
16 | NA | TRBD2 | TRBJ2-5 | TRBV4-1 | TGCGCCAGCAGCCAACGAGCGGGAGGAATTGCAGAGACCCAGTACTTC | CASSQRAGGIAETQYF
15 | NA | NA | TRBJ2-3 | TRBV2 | TGTGCCAGCAGTGAAAACGGGTTGAGCACAGATACGCAGTATTTT | CASSENGLSTDTQYF
15 | NA | TRBD2 | TRBJ2-1 | TRBV2 | TGTGCCAGCAGTGAAGGTCGGGGGGACTACAATGAGCAGTTCTTC | CASSEGRGDYNEQFF
15 | NA | TRBD2 | TRBJ2-1 | TRBV2 | TGTGCCAGCAGGACCGGGACTAACTCCTACAATGAGCAGTTCTTC | CASRTGTNSYNEQFF
17 | NA | TRBD2 | TRBJ2-7 | TRBV7-2 | TGTGCCAGCAGCGAGTTCCCCGGACTAGCGGGATACTCAGAGCAGTACTTC | CASSEFPGLAGYSEQYF
14 | few | NA | TRBJ2-7 | TRBV4-2 | TGTGCCAGCAGCCAAGTAACGGGTCTAAACGAGCAGTACTTC | CASSQVTGLNEQYF
17 | once | NA | TRBJ2-3 | TRBV30 | TGTGCCTGGAGTGTACTCCTGACGGGGGATGTAACAGATACGCAGTATTTT | CAWSVLLTGDVTDTQYF
13 | NA | NA | TRBJ2-7 | TRBV19 | TGTGCCAGTAGTATAGGGTACGGCTACGAGCAGTACTTC | CASSIGYGYEQYF
16 | once | TRBD1 | TRBJ1-6 | TRBV10-3 | TGTGCCATCAGTGAGTCGGGAGACAGGGGTGATTCACCCCTCCACTTT | CAISESGDRGDSPLHF
14 | NA | NA | TRBJ2-7 | TRBV2 | TGTGCCAGCAGGGGACTCCGGAACACCTTCGAGCAGTACTTC | CASRGLRNTFEQYF
16 | NA | TRBD1 | TRBJ1-1 | TRBV2 | TGTGCCAGCAGTGAAGCTGCCAGGGGGCTAATGTCTGAAGCTTTCTTT | CASSEAARGLMSEAFF
14 | NA | TRBD1 | TRBJ1-1 | TRBV5-1 | TGCGCCAGCAGCTTCAGGGGGCGCGGCACTGAAGCTTTCTTT | CASSFRGRGTEAFF
17 | NA | NA | TRBJ1-4 | TRBV28 | TGTGCCAGCAGTTTATCCCAGGCCAGAGCCCTTAATGAAAAACTGTTTTTT | CASSLSQARALNEKLFF
15 | NA | NA | TRBJ2-1 | TRBV7-8 | TGTGCCAGCAGCTTAGTGGCGGGTTCCTACAATGAGCAGTTCTTC | CASSLVAGSYNEQFF
13 | NA | NA | TRBJ1-5 | TRBV27 | TGTGCCAGCAGGTTGTATAGCAATCAGCCCCAGCATTTT | CASRLYSNQPQHF